Sequencing of this TCR beta chain was carried out in a study of T-cell reconstitution after alpha-beta-depleted transplantation in children. There are 16 residues in the CDR3. CDR1 and CDR2 from the germline V gene are SGHDN and FVKESK. The V end was cut by 0 bases, the J end by 2 bases, with 14 bases between. Many counts were recorded for this clonotype. As it was prepared, the TCRbeta library received unique molecular identifiers. MiXCR, run by TCRdb on the PCR reads, gives a single entry per CDR3 protein. Among about 98,000 distinct CDR3 sequences listed, approximately 8% were seen once. The chain is built from TRBV14 and TRBJ2-7; either TRBD1 or TRBD2 may supply D (5 bases each). Source: PBMCs, taken before TCRalphabeta/CD19-depleted stem cell transplant. This TCR was sampled from a boy aged 2 to 9 with acute lymphoblastic leukemia, due to receive a stem cell transplant. DNA of the CDR3: TGTGCCAGCAGCCAAGAAGAGGGGCTATCGGCCTACGAGCAGTACTTC. This gives the protein CASSQEEGLSAYEQYF.